The T cell receptor (beta chain) under discussion was sequenced for a study of cytomegalovirus exposure and HLA in healthy donors. Study-wide results and caveats: Reportedly, cytomegalovirus status was diagnosed with high sensitivity and specificity.

Amplification used 60 Vbeta primers and 13 Jbeta primers. Libraries were prepared by immunoSEQ multiplex PCR; TCRdb keeps only in-frame clonotypes and omits some of them. The sample comprises 96,000 or so clones, approximately 75% of which are singletons, and 3% rests with the top ten. As regards this clone: Its specificity is unknown.

Germline V gene lookup returns CDR1 PRHDT and CDR2 FYEKMQ (reference sequence). This CDR3 comprises 16 residues. Germline trimming cut 5 bases from V and 6 bases from J; bases unmatched to any gene: 12. The sample comprised PBMCs. This clonotype was sampled from a female donor in good health and CMV-seropositive. This chain joins TRBV13 and TRBJ2-7, with 11 positions matching TRBD1. The CDR3 spells CASSGGGTGGLGEQYF. DNA of the CDR3: TGTGCCAGCAGCGGGGGAGGGACAGGGGGACTTGGCGAGCAGTACTTC.